What follows are 24 T cell receptor beta chains derived from one specimen sequenced in a study of early T cells in non-severe SARS-CoV-2 infection. TCRdb fed the 5' RACE reads into MiXCR, producing one record per CDR3 protein. Of roughly 51,000 distinct CDR3 sequences listed, 5.5% to 8% were seen once; the top ten hold about 2.8%. The sequences come from whole blood, collected at baseline. Receptors were obtained from an adult who was a healthcare worker with PCR-confirmed SARS-CoV-2 infection or an uninfected control (not recorded which).

J is TRBJ1-1 and V is TRBV7-3; D is perhaps TRBD1 (5 bases). V lost 5 bases to trimming and J lost 4 bases, with 17 bases between them. Germline V CDR1 and CDR2: SGHTA, FQGTGA. The CDR3 spans 15 residues. CDR3 in amino acids: CASSPSRDPGTEAFF. The CDR3 DNA reads TGTGCCAGCAGCCCCTCCAGGGACCCGGGCACTGAAGCTTTCTTT.

This clonotype occurred many times. The CDR3 loop reads CASSLLAAQETQYF. The DNA of the CDR3 is TGTGCCAGCAGCCTCCTAGCGGCTCAAGAGACCCAGTACTTC. V usage is TRBV12-3 or TRBV12-4 and J usage is TRBJ2-5; 7 bases are shared with TRBD2. The CDR3 consists of 14 residues. J gave up 2 bases and V 6 bases, and 6 bases lay outside the gene matches.

The sample holds many counts of this clonotype. The chain carries TRBV19 and TRBJ2-3, with TRBD1 matching over 9 bases. The CDR3 extends over 15 amino acids. V trimming: 3 bases; J trimming: 0 bases; junction bases outside the gene matches: 1. Per the germline V gene, CDR1 is LNHDA and CDR2 is SQIVND (reference sequence). CDR3 DNA: TGTGCCAGTAGTATCGACAGGGGGAGCACAGATACGCAGTATTTT. It yields the protein CASSIDRGSTDTQYF.

With respect to this clonotype: A much bigger clone sits one base away, suggesting this may be a read error. The V and J genes are TRBV4-3 and TRBJ1-2; D remains ambiguous. CDR1 LGHNA and CDR2 YSLEER come from the germline V gene. CDR3 size: 15 residues. The germline V and J ends were trimmed by 3 bases and 3 bases, with 14 bases remaining between them. Here the CDR3 reads CASSHDWRRYYGYTF. CDR3 nucleotide sequence: TGCGCCAGCAGCCATGATTGGCGGAGGTACTATGGCTACACCTTC.

This clonotype showed up many times. The chain couples TRBV12-2 to TRBJ2-7; the D segment call TRBD1 is taken from the table without a DNA check. TRBV12-2 is annotated as a pseudogene. This CDR3 region has 18 residues. The DNA of the CDR3 is TGTGCAAGTCGCTCCCAGGCCACAGCCAATCGAGTTGGGCGCGAGCAGTACTTC. Its protein is CASRSQATANRVGREQYF.

This clonotype showed up many times. The chain employs TRBV7-9 and TRBJ2-2; unclear D gene. V shed 2 bases and J shed 1 base, with 2 bases lying between them. The CDR3 runs 13 residues. Germline CDR1 SEHNR, CDR2 FQNEAQ (reference sequence). The CDR3 is CASSLLNTGELFF. The CDR3 DNA reads TGTGCCAGCAGCTTACTGAACACCGGGGAGCTGTTTTTT.

In this sample, this clonotype turned up many times. J is TRBJ2-7 and V is TRBV6-5, with D unresolved. Germline V CDR1 and CDR2: MNHEY, SVGAGI. The CDR3 has 14 amino acids. Trimming took 2 bases from V and 0 from J, leaving 8 bases between them. CDR3 loop: CASSYRAASYEQYF. The CDR3 DNA reads TGTGCCAGCAGTTACAGGGCAGCCTCCTACGAGCAGTACTTC.

This clonotype was detected a few times. V is TRBV7-6 and J is TRBJ2-7; D is perhaps TRBD1 (5 bases). Germline V gene sequence: CDR1 SGHVS, CDR2 FNYEAQ. V lost 0 bases to trimming and J lost 2 bases, with 17 bases between them. CDR3 length equals 17 residues. CDR3 loop: CASSLARQGFPAYEQYF. CDR3 DNA sequence: TGTGCCAGCAGCTTAGCGCGTCAGGGTTTTCCGGCCTACGAGCAGTACTTC.

This clonotype was seen more than once but under ten times. The rearrangement links TRBV29-1 to TRBJ2-1; D possibly uses TRBD1 or TRBD2 (6 bases each). CDR1 is SQVTM, CDR2 ANQGSEA, per germline. Trimming left V 5 bases short and J 4 bases short, with 15 bases between. The CDR3 has 14 residues. The CDR3 region is CSVSGGGRYNEQFF. For the CDR3, the DNA is TGCAGCGTTAGTGGAGGGGGAAGATACAATGAGCAGTTCTTC.

In this sample, this clonotype turned up many times. The chain combines TRBV4-2 with TRBJ1-6; TRBD1 agrees at 8 bases. The CDR3 extends over 15 amino acids. CDR1 LGHNA and CDR2 YNFKEQ come from the germline V gene. Losses at the gene ends were 6 bases for V and 7 bases for J; bases not matched to a gene: 8. The CDR3 bases are TGTGCCAGCAGTCGTCCGGACAGGGAGAATTCACCCCTCCACTTT. This gives the protein CASSRPDRENSPLHF.

This clonotype was picked up many times. The rearrangement joins TRBV3-1 to TRBJ1-1; D is uncertain. The CDR3 is made up of 13 amino acids. The germline gives CDR1 LGHDT, CDR2 YNNKEL (reference sequence). V was pared by 1 base and J by 5 bases, with 8 bases between. CDR3 in DNA: TGTGCCAGCAGCCAAGGTAGAGGGACTGAAGCTTTCTTT. Residues: CASSQGRGTEAFF.

This chain uses TRBV6-1 with TRBJ1-1, with 7 bases matching TRBD1. The CDR3 runs to 13 residues. Trimming at V came to 5 bases and at J to 3 bases, leaving 3 bases not matched to a gene. Germline lookup yields CDR1 MNHNS and CDR2 SASEGT. The DNA of the CDR3 is TGTGCCAGCAGTAAAACAGGGGACACTGAAGCTTTCTTT. The encoded protein is CASSKTGDTEAFF.

The gene calls are TRBV7-2 and TRBJ1-1; D uncertain. The CDR3 is 14 residues long. V dropped 5 bases and J dropped 0 bases, with 10 bases sitting between them. Germline loops: CDR1 SGHTA, CDR2 FQGNSA. The CDR3 coding sequence is TGTGCCAGCAGCCCATCATCCCTGAACACTGAAGCTTTCTTT. It encodes CASSPSSLNTEAFF.

This clonotype was recorded at least ten times. This rearrangement joins TRBV3-1 to TRBJ2-1; D not certain. This CDR3 has 14 amino acids. The V end was cut by 1 base, the J end by 0 bases, with 4 bases between. The germline gives CDR1 LGHDT, CDR2 YNNKEL (reference sequence). CDR3 DNA sequence: TGTGCCAGCAGCCAAGTCAGCTCCTACAATGAGCAGTTCTTC. It specifies CASSQVSSYNEQFF.

Notes on this clonotype: This may stem from a read error, because a much larger clone lies one nucleotide away. V usage is TRBV11-2 and J usage is TRBJ1-2, with D hard to call. The CDR3 extends over 12 amino acids. Germline V lookup: CDR1 SGHAT, CDR2 FQNNGV. The CDR3 loop reads CAGSLVSGVFTF. CDR3 in DNA: TGTGCCGGCAGCTTAGTATCGGGTGTTTTCACCTTC.

The V call is TRBV20-1, the J call TRBJ2-7; a possible D gene is TRBD1 (6 bases). Trimming left V 3 bases short and J 4 bases short, with 16 bases between. There are 14 residues in the CDR3. In germline, CDR1 is DFQATT, CDR2 SNEGSKA (reference sequence). The CDR3 nucleotides read TGCAGTGCTAGTTCTTGGCAGGGGAGATACGAGCAGTACTTC. Its protein product is CSASSWQGRYEQYF.

The CDR3 coding sequence is TGTGCCAGCAGTCTCAAGACAGTTTTTTCTAGCACAGATACGCAGTATTTT. Its protein product is CASSLKTVFSSTDTQYF. The chain combines TRBV27 with TRBJ2-3; D possibly corresponds to TRBD1 (5 bases). Trimming shortened V by 5 bases and J by 0 bases, and 18 bases separated the two germline ends. This CDR3 is built from 17 residues. The germline V gene encodes CDR1 MNHEY and CDR2 SMNVEV (reference sequence).

The chain uses TRBV7-2 and TRBJ2-2; D is uncertain. CDR1 is SGHTA, CDR2 FQGNSA, per germline. Between the trimmed V and J ends, which lost 1 base and 7 bases, there was a span of 7 bases. This CDR3 is built from 13 residues. Written as DNA, the CDR3 is TGTGCCAGCAGCTTAGGGTTTAACGGGGAGCTGTTTTTT. It codes for CASSLGFNGELFF.

Many counts were recorded for this clonotype. The V and J genes are TRBV29-1 and TRBJ1-1; 8 bases line up with TRBD1. Germline assignment: CDR1 SQVTM and CDR2 ANQGSEA. V was pared by 4 bases and J by 1 base, with 11 bases of the junction left unmatched. This CDR3 spans 16 amino acids. CDR3 DNA sequence: TGCAGCGTTGTGGGACAGGCTTTTGATGGGAACACTGAAGCTTTCTTT. Translation gives CSVVGQAFDGNTEAFF. Together with reference TRBV29-1 and TRBJ1-1, the CDR3 gives the full variable domain: SAVISQKPSRDICQRGTSLTIQCQVDSQVTMMFWYRQQPGQSLTLIATANQGSEATYESGFVIDKFPISRPNLTFSTLTVSNMSPEDSSIYLCSVVGQAFDGNTEAFFGQGTRLTVV.

At least ten counts were recorded for this clonotype. V gene TRBV6-6 combines with J gene TRBJ1-1, with D perhaps TRBD1 (5 bases). Per germline, CDR1 MNHNY and CDR2 SVGAGI (reference sequence). The CDR3 is 14 amino acids. The germline V and J ends were trimmed by 7 bases and 4 bases, with 16 bases remaining between them. This CDR3 reads CASTISGGFTEAFF. The CDR3 region has the DNA TGTGCCAGCACCATCAGTGGGGGGTTCACTGAAGCTTTCTTT.

This clonotype was seen a few times. The gene calls are TRBV30 and TRBJ1-1, with D hard to call. The V gene lost 5 bases and the J gene lost 1 base, with 8 bases spanning the gap. Looked up from germline, CDR1 is GTSNPN and CDR2 is SVGIG (reference sequence). This CDR3 has 12 residues. The chain's CDR3 is CAWYRQNTEAFF. The DNA for the CDR3 is TGTGCCTGGTACAGACAGAACACTGAAGCTTTCTTT.

This clonotype was seen many times. The chain employs TRBV7-9 and TRBJ2-1; D is undetermined. The CDR3 runs to 13 residues. The V end was cut by 5 bases, the J end by 2 bases, with 7 bases between. Germline CDR1 SEHNR, CDR2 FQNEAQ (reference sequence). CDR3 bases: TGTGCCAGCAGCCTAAATACCTACAATGAGCAGTTCTTC. Protein: CASSLNTYNEQFF.

This clonotype was seen ten or more times. This chain connects TRBV6-5 to TRBJ2-3; D not certain. With 0 bases removed from V and 4 bases from J, the gap between germline ends came to 8 bases. The CDR3 sequence is 14 residues long. Germline loops: CDR1 MNHEY, CDR2 SVGAGI. The CDR3 DNA is TGTGCCAGCAGTTACTCCGACGCCGCAGATACGCAGTATTTT. It is translated as CASSYSDAADTQYF.

This chain connects TRBV19 to TRBJ2-2; 9 bases agree with TRBD1. CDR1 LNHDA and CDR2 SQIVND come from the germline V gene (reference sequence). J lost 7 bases, V lost 5 bases, and 5 bases had no gene match. CDR3 length: 14 amino acids. This chain's CDR3 is CASSYGQGHGELFF. CDR3 coding DNA: TGTGCCAGTAGTTATGGACAGGGGCACGGGGAGCTGTTTTTT.